The 21 T cell receptor beta chains listed next were all sequenced from one sample in a study of CD8 T cells in Susac syndrome. A quantity of about 0.5 to 1 ug RNA underwent reverse transcription using random hexamers. TCRdb re-called the immunoSEQ multiplex PCR reads through MiXCR, storing one row per CDR3 protein. The sample holds 250,000 to 300,000 distinct CDR3 sequences, 70% to 90% seen once. Input material: CD8+ T cells from PBMCs. All receptors derive from a human donor with multiple sclerosis.

The rearrangement uses TRBV11-2 and TRBJ2-2; D perhaps matches TRBD2 (5 bases). Germline-derived CDR1 and CDR2 are SGHAT and FQNNGV. The CDR3 length is 14 residues. The V and J ends lost 4 bases and 6 bases respectively, with 12 bases between them. CDR3 residues: CASSSFTGAGELFF. The CDR3, as DNA: TGTGCCAGCAGCTCCTTCACCGGGGCCGGGGAGCTGTTTTTT.

CDR3 amino acids: CASSSSLDLDNEQFF. DNA for the CDR3: TGTGCCAGCTCATCATCCCTAGACCTCGACAATGAGCAGTTCTTC. The chain joins TRBV7-2 to TRBJ2-1; D not certain. Deletions cut 8 bases from V and 5 bases from J, with 19 bases between. The CDR3 runs 15 residues. CDR1 is SGHTA, CDR2 FQGNSA, per germline.

This sequence joins TRBV27 and TRBJ1-1; D gene uncertain. Trimming stripped 2 bases from V and 5 bases from J, with 9 bases between. The CDR3 spans 13 residues. The germline V gene has CDR1 MNHEY and CDR2 SMNVEV (reference sequence). The CDR3 DNA reads TGTGCCAGCAGTTTAAATATGGTGACTGAAGCTTTCTTT. This sequence encodes CASSLNMVTEAFF.

The chain is built from TRBV20-1 and TRBJ2-1; D perhaps matches TRBD2 (7 bases). Germline-derived CDR1 and CDR2 are DFQATT and SNEGSKA (reference sequence). The CDR3 spans 15 residues. V was pared by 5 bases and J by 8 bases, with 22 bases between. DNA of the CDR3: TGCAGTGCTTGGGGGGGGCGGGACGAAGTCTATGAGCAGTTCTTC. This gives the protein CSAWGGRDEVYEQFF.

The chain combines TRBV9 with TRBJ1-1, with D possibly TRBD1 on 5 matching bases. The V gene's germline CDR1 is SGDLS and CDR2 YYNGEE. The V end lost 5 bases, the J end lost 13 bases, and 18 bases lay between the germline ends. The CDR3 covers 12 residues. CDR3 nucleotides: TGTGCCAGCAGTTTAGGAAGGGGAAAAGGTTTCTTT. As protein: CASSLGRGKGFF.

This clonotype was picked up one time. The chain links TRBV9 to TRBJ2-7; TRBD2 aligns across 7 bases. The CDR3 runs to 16 residues. From germline, CDR1 is SGDLS and CDR2 YYNGEE. The trim removed 4 bases at V and 5 bases at J, leaving 15 bases unmatched. The CDR3 DNA reads as TGTGCCAGCAGCCCCCTCTTGCTAGCGGCACGCAACGAGCAGTACTTC. Protein sequence: CASSPLLLAARNEQYF.

V is TRBV9 and J is TRBJ2-1; 11 nucleotides line up with TRBD1. The CDR3 loop spans 16 amino acids. CDR1 and CDR2 (germline): SGDLS, YYNGEE. J gave up 4 bases and V 0 bases, and 3 bases lay outside the gene matches. CDR3 residues: CASSVEGDRGYNEQFF. The CDR3 DNA sequence: TGTGCCAGCAGCGTAGAAGGGGACAGGGGGTACAATGAGCAGTTCTTC.

This rearrangement joins TRBV7-9 to TRBJ2-5; 9 positions agree with TRBD2. The CDR3 sequence is 14 residues long. The ends lost 5 bases at V and 5 bases at J; junction bases unmatched: 6. The germline V gene has CDR1 SEHNR and CDR2 FQNEAQ (reference sequence). CDR3 in DNA: TGTGCCAGCAGCCTGGGACTAGCCTATGAGACCCAGTACTTC. Its protein product is CASSLGLAYETQYF.

The chain employs TRBV10-1 and TRBJ2-3, with D perhaps matching TRBD2 (6 bases). CDR3 length: 16 amino acids. V lost 6 bases and J lost 2, with 18 bases in between. Per the germline V gene, CDR1 is WNHNN and CDR2 is SYGVQD (reference sequence). The CDR3 DNA follows: TGCGCCAGCAGCCCAGGGACTGAATGGACCACAGATACGCAGTATTTT. This codes for CASSPGTEWTTDTQYF.

This rearrangement joins TRBV20-1 to TRBJ2-1, with D possibly being TRBD2 (6 bases). The CDR3 has 16 residues. Trimming left V 1 base short and J 3 bases short, with 16 bases between. The germline V gene has CDR1 DFQATT and CDR2 SNEGSKA (reference sequence). The CDR3 here is CSARGYTSSYYNEQFF. The CDR3 DNA is TGCAGTGCTAGAGGATATACTAGCTCCTACTACAATGAGCAGTTCTTC.

The rearrangement links TRBV11-1 to TRBJ1-2; TRBD1 matches at 12 bases. This CDR3 is 21 amino acids long. CDR1 and CDR2 from the germline V gene are SGHAT and FQDESV (reference sequence). Trimming cost V 5 bases and J 4 bases; bases outside gene matches: 23. CDR3 nucleotides: TGTGCCAGCAGCCATAGAGAGGGACAGGGGGCCACCAGACCGAACCCCTATGGCTACACCTTC. Encoded protein: CASSHREGQGATRPNPYGYTF.

The chain combines TRBV27 with TRBJ1-1, with D possibly TRBD1 on 6 matching bases. The CDR3 is made up of 14 amino acids. V was clipped by 7 bases and J by 1 base, with 13 bases between them. In germline, CDR1 is MNHEY, CDR2 SMNVEV (reference sequence). CDR3 residues: CASKQTGANTEAFF. The CDR3 coding sequence is TGTGCCAGCAAACAGACAGGAGCGAACACTGAAGCTTTCTTT.

The chain uses TRBV7-9 and TRBJ2-5; D remains unclear. The CDR3 length is 11 residues. Germline CDR1 and CDR2: SEHNR and FQNEAQ (reference sequence). Trimming took 8 bases from V and 5 from J, leaving 9 bases between them. CDR3 loop: CASQFLETQYF. The CDR3 DNA follows: TGTGCCAGCCAGTTTTTGGAGACCCAGTACTTC. Together with reference TRBV7-9 and TRBJ2-5, the CDR3 gives the full variable domain: DTGVSQNPRHKITKRGQNVTFRCDPISEHNRLYWYRQTLGQGPEFLTYFQNEAQLEKSRLLSDRFSAERPKGSFSTLEIQRTEQGDSAMYLCASQFLETQYFGPGTRLLVL.

This chain connects TRBV6-2 or TRBV6-3 to TRBJ2-7; the match to TRBD1 covers 9 bases. The germline V gene has CDR1 MNHEY and CDR2 SVGEGT. There are 15 residues in the CDR3. Unmatched junction bases numbered 6, after V lost 4 bases and J lost 2 bases. Here the CDR3 DNA reads TGTGCCAGCAGTTCCGGGACAGGGTGGACCTACGAGCAGTACTTC. Protein sequence: CASSSGTGWTYEQYF.

This clonotype was observed a handful of times. The CDR3 reads CASSPKPGYEQYF. Here the CDR3 DNA reads TGTGCCAGCAGCCCGAAACCGGGCTACGAGCAGTACTTC. V is TRBV11-2 and J is TRBJ2-7, with D uncertain. Germline lookup yields CDR1 SGHAT and CDR2 FQNNGV. V dropped 5 bases and J dropped 3 bases, with 11 bases sitting between them. CDR3 length equals 13 residues.

V and J are TRBV7-3 and TRBJ2-1, with D uncertain. The ends were cut back, 2 bases at V and 7 bases at J, with 15 bases in the middle. The length of the CDR3 is 15 residues. CDR1 and CDR2 (germline): SGHTA, FQGTGA. CDR3: CASSLSGSYLNEQFF. The DNA of the CDR3 is TGTGCCAGCAGCTTATCAGGCAGCTACCTAAATGAGCAGTTCTTC.

The chain links TRBV7-9 to TRBJ2-1, with TRBD2 identical over 12 bases. Germline V CDR1 and CDR2: SEHNR, FQNEAQ (reference sequence). The length of the CDR3 is 16 residues. V lost 4 bases and J lost 8; bases outside the gene matches: 9. The DNA for the CDR3 is TGTGCCAGCAGCTCCCTAGCGGGAGGGCCGTTCGATGAGCAGTTCTTC. Protein: CASSSLAGGPFDEQFF. The full variable domain, completed using reference TRBV7-9 and TRBJ2-1, is DTGVSQNPRHKITKRGQNVTFRCDPISEHNRLYWYRQTLGQGPEFLTYFQNEAQLEKSRLLSDRFSAERPKGSFSTLEIQRTEQGDSAMYLCASSSLAGGPFDEQFFGPGTRLTVL.

This clonotype was observed a single time. The junction differs from germline at one of its ends, possibly a read error. The rearrangement joins TRBV29-1 to TRBJ2-1, with 7 bases aligning to TRBD1. From germline, CDR1 is SQVTM and CDR2 ANQGSEA. There are 11 residues in the CDR3. The CDR3 nucleotides are TGCAGCGTTAGACAGGGACCTGAGCACTTCTTC. Its protein product is CSVRQGPEHFF.

The CDR3 region is CASSPGNSGTGAFF. CDR3 in DNA: TGTGCCAGCAGCCCAGGTAATTCCGGGACAGGAGCTTTCTTT. The chain employs TRBV7-6 and TRBJ1-1, with 8 bases lining up with TRBD1. Germline loops: CDR1 SGHVS, CDR2 FNYEAQ. The junction had 12 bases not matched to a gene; V was cut back by 5 bases and J by 10 bases. This CDR3 region has 14 residues.

The V and J genes are TRBV3-1 and TRBJ2-3; no definite D call. Trimming removed 7 bases at V and 5 bases at J, with 13 bases between. The CDR3 has 13 amino acids. The germline V gene encodes CDR1 LGHDT and CDR2 YNNKEL (reference sequence). The CDR3 is CASTSADLDTQYF. CDR3 coding DNA: TGTGCCAGCACAAGCGCGGATCTAGATACGCAGTATTTT.

The J gene is TRBJ2-3, the V gene TRBV6-5, with D unresolved. There are 12 residues in the CDR3. Trimming removed 4 bases from V and 4 bases from J, with 6 bases in between. Germline V lookup: CDR1 MNHEY, CDR2 SVGAGI. The CDR3 nucleotides read TGTGCCAGCAGTTCCCTACCAGATACGCAGTATTTT. Translation gives CASSSLPDTQYF.